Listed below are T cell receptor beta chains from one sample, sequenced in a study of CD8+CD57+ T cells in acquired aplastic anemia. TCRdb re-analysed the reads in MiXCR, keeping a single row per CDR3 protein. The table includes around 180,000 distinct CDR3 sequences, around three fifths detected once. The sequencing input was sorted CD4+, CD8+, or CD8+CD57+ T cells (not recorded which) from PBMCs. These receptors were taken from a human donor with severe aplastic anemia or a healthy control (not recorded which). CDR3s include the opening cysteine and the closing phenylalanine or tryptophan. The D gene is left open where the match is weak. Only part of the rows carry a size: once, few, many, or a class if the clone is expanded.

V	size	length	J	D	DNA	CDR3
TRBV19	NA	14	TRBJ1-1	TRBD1	TGTGCCAGTAGTATGGGACAGCAGAACACTGAAGCTTTCTTT	CASSMGQQNTEAFF
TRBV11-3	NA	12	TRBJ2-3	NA	TGTGCCAGCAGCTCCAGGACAGATACGCAGTATTTT	CASSSRTDTQYF
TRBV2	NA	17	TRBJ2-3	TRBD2	TGTGCCAGCCCAGAAGGGGCGAGCGGGGGGGCTAGAGATACGCAGTATTTT	CASPEGASGGARDTQYF
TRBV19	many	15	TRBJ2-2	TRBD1	TGTGCCAGTAGTATATCAGGGGGCCTCACCGGGGAGCTGTTTTTT	CASSISGGLTGELFF
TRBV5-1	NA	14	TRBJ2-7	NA	TGCGCCAGCAGCTTGGTAGCCAGGGGCTACGAGCAGTACTTC	CASSLVARGYEQYF
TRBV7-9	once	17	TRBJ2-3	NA	TGTGCCAGCAGCTCGTTTAGACAGGCGAATAGCACAGATACGCAGTATTTT	CASSSFRQANSTDTQYF
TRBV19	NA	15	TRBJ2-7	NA	TGTGCCAGTAGCGATCAGGCCGATCCTTCCTACGAGCAGTACTTC	CASSDQADPSYEQYF
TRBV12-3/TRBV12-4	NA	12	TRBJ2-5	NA	TGTGCCAGCAGTTTTATGCGAGAGACCCAGTACTTC	CASSFMRETQYF
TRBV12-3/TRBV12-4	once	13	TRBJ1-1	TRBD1	TGTGCCAGCAGACCCGGGACAGCCATTCAAGCTTCCTTT	CASRPGTAIQASF
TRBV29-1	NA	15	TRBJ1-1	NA	TGCAGAGTTGAAGATCGAGACAGGTGTTACACTGAAGCTTTCTTT	CRVEDRDRCYTEAFF
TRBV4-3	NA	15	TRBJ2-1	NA	TGCGCCAGCAGCCTCTCCCTCGGCGGGGGCGGTGAGCAGTTCTTC	CASSLSLGGGGEQFF
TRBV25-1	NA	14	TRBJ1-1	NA	TGTGCCAGCATGACGAGGGTATCGGACACTGAAGCTTTCTTT	CASMTRVSDTEAFF
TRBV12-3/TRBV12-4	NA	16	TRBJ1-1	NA	TGTGCCAGCAGTCGTATCACCGGGACTTCGAACACTGAAGCTTTCTTT	CASSRITGTSNTEAFF
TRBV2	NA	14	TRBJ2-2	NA	TGTGCCAGTACCGGGACGATCCACACCGGGGAGCTGTTTTTT	CASTGTIHTGELFF
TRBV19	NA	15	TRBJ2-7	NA	TGTGCCAGTAGTATTGGAGTTGGACTCATATACGAGCAGTACTTC	CASSIGVGLIYEQYF
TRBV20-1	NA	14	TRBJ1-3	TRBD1	TGCAGTGCCTCTGACAGGGATCAAGGAAACACCATATATTTT	CSASDRDQGNTIYF
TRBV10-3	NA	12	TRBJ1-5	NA	TGTGCCAGCAGTTACGGGGTCCTGCCCCAGCATTTT	CASSYGVLPQHF
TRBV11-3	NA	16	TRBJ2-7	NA	TGTGCCAGCAGCTTAGGTCCCCCGGGGTCGGGGTACGAGCAGTACTTC	CASSLGPPGSGYEQYF
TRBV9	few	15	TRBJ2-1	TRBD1	TGTGCCAGCAGTTTCCCCGGGACAGGGTCCCATGAGCAGTTCTTC	CASSFPGTGSHEQFF
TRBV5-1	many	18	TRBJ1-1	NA	TGCGCCAGCAGCTTGGATACCAGACCTTCTTTGGTGAACACTGAAGCTTTCTTT	CASSLDTRPSLVNTEAFF
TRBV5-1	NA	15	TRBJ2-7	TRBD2	TGCGCCAGCAGCTTCTCACTAGCGGGGATCGACGAGCAGTACTTC	CASSFSLAGIDEQYF
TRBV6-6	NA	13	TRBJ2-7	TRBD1	TGTGCCAGCATGGACAGGGGGCACTTCGAGCAGTACTTC	CASMDRGHFEQYF
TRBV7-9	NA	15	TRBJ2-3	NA	TGTGCCAGCAGCCGGGTCTTAAAGCGGGCAGATACGCAGTATTTT	CASSRVLKRADTQYF
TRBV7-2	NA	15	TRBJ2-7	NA	TGTGCCAGCAGCTTAGCATCGGGAGCTGATCACGAGCAGTACTTC	CASSLASGADHEQYF
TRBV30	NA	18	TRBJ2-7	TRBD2	TGTGCCTGGAGCTTCCTTAGGGCTAGCGGGGGGATCTCCTACGAGCAGCACTTC	CAWSFLRASGGISYEQHF
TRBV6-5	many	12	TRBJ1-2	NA	TGTGCCAGCAGGGCTCGTAACTATGGCTACACCTTC	CASRARNYGYTF
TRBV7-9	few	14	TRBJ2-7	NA	TGTGCCAGCAGCTTAGGTACCAACTCCTACGAGCAGTACTTC	CASSLGTNSYEQYF
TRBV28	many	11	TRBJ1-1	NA	TGTGCCAGCTCCTTCCCGGGTGAAGCTTTCTTT	CASSFPGEAFF
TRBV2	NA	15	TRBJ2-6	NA	TGTGCCAGCAGTGAAAGTAGATCTGGGGCCAACGTCCTGACTTTC	CASSESRSGANVLTF
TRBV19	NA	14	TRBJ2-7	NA	TGTGCCAGTAGTTCTCAACACAGCTCCTACGAGCAGTACTTC	CASSSQHSSYEQYF
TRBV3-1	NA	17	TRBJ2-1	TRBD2	TGTGCCAGCAGCGGACTAGCGGGGGATTTCTCCTACAATGAGCAGTTCTTC	CASSGLAGDFSYNEQFF
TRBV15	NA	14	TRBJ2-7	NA	TGTGCCACCAGCAGAGATCACAGGCCCTACGAGCAGTACTTC	CATSRDHRPYEQYF
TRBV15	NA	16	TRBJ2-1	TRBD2	TGTGCCACCAGCAGAGCCGCCGGGGGGTTGAGCAATGAGCAGTTCTTC	CATSRAAGGLSNEQFF
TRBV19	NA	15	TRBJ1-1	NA	TGTGCCAGTAGACAGGGTCGGGCACGGAACACTGAAGCTTTCTTT	CASRQGRARNTEAFF
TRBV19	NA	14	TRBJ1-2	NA	TGTGCCAGTAGTATAAGCGGCAGCCTCTACGGCTACACCTTC	CASSISGSLYGYTF
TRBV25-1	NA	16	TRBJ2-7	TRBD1	TGTGCCAGCAGTGTATCCCGGGGACAGGGGGCTTACGAGCAGTACTTC	CASSVSRGQGAYEQYF
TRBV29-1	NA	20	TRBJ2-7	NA	TGCAGCGTTGAAGGTGCCAGCTCACCGCCCCCGACAGGTTTGTCCTACGAGCAGTACTTC	CSVEGASSPPPTGLSYEQYF
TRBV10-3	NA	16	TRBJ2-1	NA	TGTGCCATCAGCCGCGGGGTCCAGGTCGCCTACAATGAGCAGTTCTTC	CAISRGVQVAYNEQFF
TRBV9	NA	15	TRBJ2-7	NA	TGTGCCAGCAGCTCACACCAGGGCCCCTCGATAGAGCAGTACTTC	CASSSHQGPSIEQYF
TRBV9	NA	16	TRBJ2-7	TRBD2	TGTGCCAGCAGCGTAGGGGCTAGCGGGATGTCCTACGAGCAGTACTTC	CASSVGASGMSYEQYF
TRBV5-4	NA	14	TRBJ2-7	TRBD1	TGTGCCAGCAGCTGGACAGGGGTCCGAAGCGAGCAGTACTTC	CASSWTGVRSEQYF
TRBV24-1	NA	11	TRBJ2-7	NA	TGTGCCACCAGTGATTTGTACGAGCAGTACTTC	CATSDLYEQYF
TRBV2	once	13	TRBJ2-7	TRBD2	TGTGCCAGCAGTAGGGACTATAAGTACGAGCAGTACTTC	CASSRDYKYEQYF
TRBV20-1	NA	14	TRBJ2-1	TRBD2	TGCAGTGCTGACGGCGGGGGGGCTCTCAATGAGCAGTTCTTC	CSADGGGALNEQFF
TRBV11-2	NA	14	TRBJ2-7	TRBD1	TGTGCCAGCAGCTTAGGACAGGGGAACCACGAGCAGTACTTC	CASSLGQGNHEQYF
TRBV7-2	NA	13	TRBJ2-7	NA	TGTGCCAGCAGTCGCGGGGTCAATCTCGAGCAGTACTTC	CASSRGVNLEQYF
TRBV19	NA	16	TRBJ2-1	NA	TGTGCCAGTAGTATAGTTGGCACTCCTGGGGGCAATGAGCAGTTCTTC	CASSIVGTPGGNEQFF
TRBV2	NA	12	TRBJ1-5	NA	TGTGCCAGCGAGCAGGCCAATCAGCCCCAGCATTTT	CASEQANQPQHF
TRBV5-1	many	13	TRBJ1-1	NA	TGCGCCAGCAGCCCGTGGATTGGTAATGAAGCTTTCTTT	CASSPWIGNEAFF
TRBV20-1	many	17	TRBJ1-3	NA	TGCAGTGCTACTCAGTTAAATAGCGACCTCTCTGGAAACACCATATATTTT	CSATQLNSDLSGNTIYF
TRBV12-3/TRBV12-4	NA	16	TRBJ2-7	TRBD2	TGTGCCAGCAGTTCCGGGACTAGCGGGAGGGCCTACGAGCAGTACTTC	CASSSGTSGRAYEQYF
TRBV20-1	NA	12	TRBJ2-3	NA	TGCAGTGCTCCCTTTGAATCAGATACGCAGTATTTT	CSAPFESDTQYF
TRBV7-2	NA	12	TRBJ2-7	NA	TGTGCCAGCAGCTTAGAGAGGTGGGAGCAGTACTTC	CASSLERWEQYF
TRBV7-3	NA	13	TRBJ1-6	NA	TGTGCCAGCAGCTTAAGGTTTGATTCACCCCTCCACTTT	CASSLRFDSPLHF
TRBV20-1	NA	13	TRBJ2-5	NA	TGCAGTGCTATCGGGACGGGACAAGAGACCCAGTACTTC	CSAIGTGQETQYF
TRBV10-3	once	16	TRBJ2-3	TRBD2	TGTGCCAGCCACTCCGGACTAGCGGGCATCACAGATACGCAGTATTTT	CASHSGLAGITDTQYF